Sequencing of this T cell receptor (beta chain) was carried out in a study of cytomegalovirus exposure and HLA in healthy donors (dated by TCRdb to 2016 to 2017). Regarding the study in general: In an earlier analysis of roughly 590 of the donors, approximately 260 Gb of sequence data and roughly 100 million unique TCR beta sequences from about 179 million T cells were reported. Typing coverage varied by locus: about 620-640 donors for A, B, C, DRB1 and DQB1; around 560 for DQA1; around 610 for DPA1; under 490 for DPB1. To decide whether each TCR beta V gene segment behaved as functional or pseudogenic, an earlier analysis of several hundred of the donors relied on high-throughput TCR beta sequencing. In a later analysis, previously published TCR beta repertoires from several hundred donors were re-analyzed and high-resolution HLA genotyping was added so that TCR occurrence patterns could be studied. All discovery cohort repertoires had been generated on a single sequencing platform. Class I and class II HLA loci were covered by the typing at four-digit resolution. About 300 gigabases of sequencing data and 70 million to 85 million unique TCR sequences were included in an early release covering about 700 HLA-typed donors. In addition to the first cohort of hundreds of subjects, a separate validation cohort of 120 different subjects was used. Using immunosequencing, the study profiled T cell repertoires from some 670 subjects and related those repertoires to cytomegalovirus serostatus. High-throughput TCR immunosequencing, statistical association of individual TCRs with disease status, and machine learning were combined to predict cytomegalovirus infection status. The study aimed to test whether cataloging public T cell receptors could reveal signatures of past pathogen exposure. Four to six DR-DQ haplotypes were handled as single units for association and clustering, since linkage in the cohort was strong. Donor age, sex, ethnicity and CMV serostatus were compiled alongside the repertoire data. Among 300 to 500 genotyped donors of the cohort, an average of approximately 220,000 unique TCR beta nucleotide sequences was sequenced per donor, of which roughly 17% were non-productive. The genetic ancestry cluster associated with self-reported Caucasian donors included 81% of the roughly 390 genotyped donors. Genome-wide SNP genotypes for about 65% of the 666 donors were used in a later genetic analysis, which treated that subset as a discovery cohort. The later analysis used no new phenotypic data to find candidate immune exposures, relying instead on TCR beta sequences and their occurrence across donors. General findings and caveats noted by the study authors: In a later analysis, several top co-occurrence clusters were reported to appear linked to parvovirus B19, influenza, CMV and Epstein-Barr virus. A total of 150 or so TCR beta chains were listed by the study as associated with cytomegalovirus. In a later analysis, most CMV-associated TCR beta chains were found to appear HLA-restricted, with HLA associations seemingly driven largely by CMV exposure. Linkage disequilibrium might explain the correlated functional status among segregating V segments, but an unknown experimental factor could not be excluded. In a later analysis, some 18,000 TCR beta sequences were associated with specific HLA alleles at a false discovery rate of 0.05. While some public TCRs were present in many individuals, most TCR sequences turned up only very rarely across donors. According to the authors, the approach could potentially be generalized to other disease states and immunological phenotypes. An earlier analysis of approximately 530 of the donors showed that most TCR beta V segments appeared in productive rearrangements either about 90% or about 30% of the time, which broadly matched IMGT annotations. A few of the identified cytomegalovirus-associated TCR beta chains were confirmed in vitro to be specific for cytomegalovirus antigens. The presence/absence analyses assumed that sequencing depth was roughly uniform across donors, and that assumption may not be true. Some IMGT-functional V segments, including TRBV6-2 and TRBV6-3, could not be told apart with the 87-base-pair reads, so those segments were excluded. The cohort was sequenced for TCR beta chains only, and without alpha or paired-chain data the features that could be detected were limited. In a later genetic analysis, fewer N-insertions in productive TCRs were reported among donors in an Asian-associated ancestry cluster than the roughly 710-donor mean. The earlier analysis of a few hundred of the donors excluded approximately 15 rarely observed V segments, including chromosome 9 orphons, because counts were too low. Cytomegalovirus status was reported to be diagnosed by the classifier with high specificity and sensitivity in both the original and validation cohorts. When HLA alleles, especially DR and DQ, strongly co-occurred, TCR associations were difficult to assign to individual alleles. An association between a missense DCLRE1C variant and V-gene and J-gene trimming of TCR beta chains was found in a later genetic analysis and replicated in an independent cohort. In a later analysis, TCR association rates were found to vary across HLA loci, with the most associated TCRs seen for DRB1 alleles and the fewest for HLA-C alleles. Because HLA typing was unavailable for some donors at each locus, only the typed subset was used in association tests. A cluster of highly shared sequence variants was judged likely to represent a technical artifact of the sequencing pipeline. CMV serostatus was the only immune exposure information available for the cohort. A further reported finding was that TCR beta sequences accurately predicted the HLA-A and HLA-B alleles for most subjects in the first cohort. A later analysis found that HLA-associated TCR beta chains were more clonally expanded and had lower generation probabilities than equally common non-associated chains.

The cohort comprised hundreds of healthy bone marrow donors. Cohort members were all nominally healthy when sampled, although unrecorded immune exposures were likely present. The donor tested CMV seronegative and was one of the 352 seronegative cohort members. Every donor gave a peripheral blood sample, and the peripheral blood mononuclear cells from that sample were used for TCR beta sequencing. The Qiagen DNeasy Blood Extraction Kit was used to extract genomic DNA from the blood cell samples. For this clone: Its antigen remains undetermined. Base-call qualities are not available, and no considerably larger clone is one nucleotide away.

Libraries were constructed by the immunoSEQ multiplex PCR assay. A mixture of 60 forward primers for TCR Vbeta segments and 13 reverse primers for TCR Jbeta segments was used in the multiplex PCR. The CDR3 region of rearranged TCR beta genes was amplified from genomic DNA by a multiplex PCR assay. The amplified TCR beta libraries were sequenced on the Illumina HiSeq System as 87-base-pair reads. In the source study's methods: A later analysis tallied tens of millions of unique TCR beta chains across the approximately 670 repertoires, and approximately 12 million of those chains were shared by two or more donors. Raw reads were error-corrected and collapsed into unique sequences by a nearest-neighbor algorithm in which closely related sequences were merged to remove PCR and sequencing errors. To assign V, D and J gene segments, CDR3 sequences were aligned to IMGT reference sequences. For a sequence to be retained, a match of at least six nucleotides was required to both a V gene segment and a J gene segment. Rearrangements were classified as productive when the CDR3 lacked stop codons and remained in frame with V and J, and all other rearrangements were classified as non-productive. CDR3 was defined by IMGT convention, running from the second conserved V-encoded cysteine to the conserved J-encoded phenylalanine. In an earlier analysis of more than 550 of the donors, sequences lacking an unambiguous match to a single V gene segment were excluded. An earlier analysis of several hundred of the donors classified V segments as functional when productive rearrangements were above 56.7% and as segregating when the standard deviation between donors was above 5%. A statistical classification framework was built for diagnosing cytomegalovirus status from the catalog of TCR beta chain sequences. V and J gene assignment, in a later analysis, came from comparing TCR nucleotide sequences with IMGT/GENE-DB human TR gene sequences. The TCRdist pipeline was used in a later analysis to assign CDR3 sequences and most-parsimonious VDJ recombination scenarios. In a later analysis, each TCR beta chain was defined by its CDR3 amino acid sequence together with its V-gene family, and reads without a unique V-gene family were excluded. As a way to deal with suspected cross-contamination and a sequencing artifact, a later analysis dropped approximately 590 nucleotide sequences that were highly shared and had low generation probability. A later analysis calculated a clonal expansion index for each public chain from normalized within-repertoire ranks of inferred template counts. In a later analysis, generation probabilities were computed with a VDJ recombination model fitted to out-of-frame rearrangements, and the resulting probabilities were checked against IGoR. In a later analysis, TCR-TCR, TCR-HLA and TCR-CMV co-occurrence was scored with hypergeometric tests, and a repertoire-size bias correction was applied to TCR pairs. To estimate false discovery rates, a later analysis permuted the HLA or CMV assignments 20 times. In a later analysis, co-occurring TCRs were grouped with DBSCAN, and TCRdist sequence similarity was added when clustering was performed within HLA-allele-positive subsets. Co-occurrence clustering excluded repertoires with fewer than 30,000 or more than 120,000 public chains, plus five with anomalous nucleotide sharing. TCRdb obtained this table from immuneACCESS and retained in-frame rearrangements with V and J assigned. These tables miss some clones; where compared with another copy, unresolved V genes account for less than half of the shortfall, and the remainder is unexplained. D and trimming were read from the DNA, whereas the V and J calls and clone size are those reported in that table. Recorded for this sample are about 83,000 clones; 81% of them occurred a single time. The ten largest make up under 2% of the sample.

For this chain, trimming is 5 bases at the V end and 6 bases at the J end, and the number of junction bases without a gene match is 7. From the cysteine through the phenylalanine, the CDR3 covers 15 amino acids. Here the CDR3 DNA is all that survives: 45 bases in frame from base 1. Via the germline V gene, CDR1 is SNHLY and CDR2 FYNNEI. The rearrangement combines TRBV2 with TRBJ1-5, and 10 junctional nucleotides match TRBD1. This receptor was identified in a woman in her thirties in good health and CMV-seronegative. The material sequenced was PBMCs. The base sequence is TGTGCCAGCAGTCGAAGGACAGGGGGAGGTCAGCCCCAGCATTTT. Translated, it reads CASSRRTGGGQPQHF. Outside the CDR3, residues come from the reference TRBV2 and TRBJ1-5 proteins, so the full variable domain is: EPEVTQTPSHQVTQMGQEVILRCVPISNHLYFYWYRQILGQKVEFLVSFYNNEISEKSEIFDDQFSVERPDGSNFTLKIRSTKLEDSAMYFCASSRRTGGGQPQHFGDGTRLSIL.